One T cell receptor (beta chain) is described in this entry. No antigen is known for it. Sequencing used immunoSEQ multiplex PCR; TCRdb keeps in-frame clones, though not all of them. The table has about 150,000 clones, about nine tenths seen once; the top ten hold around 5%. The sample belongs to a study of T cell responses to AZD1222 COVID-19 vaccine. Study findings and constraints: Spike-specific TCR repertoires showed rising breadth and depth after two AZD1222 doses. A reported finding is that nearly half of spike-specific TCRs target unmutated variant regions. Only a handful of AZD1222 recipients tested seropositive at baseline.

Trimming at V came to 5 bases and at J to 2 bases, leaving 13 bases not matched to a gene. CDR3 length equals 18 residues. Germline CDR1 is SGHTA and CDR2 is FQGTGA. The specimen comprised peripheral blood, sampled on day 0 of AZD1222 vaccination. The receptor comes from an adult in good health. This chain links TRBV7-3 with TRBJ2-2, with 8 nucleotides matching TRBD2. The CDR3 spells CASSRSRGGTTNTGELFF. The CDR3 coding sequence is TGTGCCAGCAGCCGTTCCCGGGGGGGGACTACCAACACCGGGGAGCTGTTTTTT. Looking up the rest from reference TRBV7-3 and TRBJ2-2 gives the full variable domain: GAGVSQTPSNKVTEKGKYVELRCDPISGHTALYWYRQSLGQGPEFLIYFQGTGAADDSGLPNDRFFAVRPEGSVSTLKIQRTERGDSAVYLCASSRSRGGTTNTGELFFGEGSRLTVL.